The rows below give T cell receptor beta chains drawn from one sample of a study of tumor and adjacent non-tumor tissue in lung cancer. TCRdb reprocessed the multiplex PCR reads via MiXCR and lists one record per CDR3 protein. Here the sample spans tens of thousands of distinct CDR3 sequences, less than 80% being singletons. The sequenced sample consisted of lung tumor tissue. These TCRs come from a man between 60 and 75 years old with non-small cell lung cancer. Both conserved end residues are part of each CDR3. The order of the fields is CDR3 protein, CDR3 DNA, J gene, D gene, V gene, clone size. D genes are given only for firm matches. For some rows the clone size is stated as once, few or many, or as a class when expanded; others skip it.

cdr3_aa: CASSSGLAKPKAKDIQYF
cdr3_nt: TGTGCCAGCAGTTCCGGACTAGCAAAACCTAAAGCCAAAGACATTCAGTACTTC
j_call: TRBJ2-4
d_call: TRBD2
v_call: TRBV12-3/TRBV12-4
clone_size: NA

cdr3_aa: CASSIKGLYNEQFF
cdr3_nt: TGCGCCAGCAGCATAAAAGGACTTTACAATGAGCAGTTCTTC
j_call: TRBJ2-1
d_call: NA
v_call: TRBV4-3
clone_size: NA

cdr3_aa: CASGLYRSETQYF
cdr3_nt: TGTGCCAGCGGCTTATATAGGAGCGAGACCCAGTACTTC
j_call: TRBJ2-5
d_call: NA
v_call: TRBV7-2
clone_size: NA

cdr3_aa: CASNFEMTGEPFF
cdr3_nt: TGCGCCAGCAACTTTGAAATGACCGGGGAGCCGTTTTTT
j_call: TRBJ2-2
d_call: NA
v_call: TRBV11-1
clone_size: NA

cdr3_aa: CAGSLTRQEFKQLF
cdr3_nt: TGTGCCGGTAGCCTAACTCGCCAGGAGTTCAAGCAGCTCTTC
j_call: TRBJ2-1
d_call: NA
v_call: TRBV6-8
clone_size: NA

cdr3_aa: CASSSRGGQPQHF
cdr3_nt: TGTGCCAGCAGCAGTCGAGGGGGCCAGCCCCAGCATTTT
j_call: TRBJ1-5
d_call: TRBD1
v_call: TRBV12-3/TRBV12-4
clone_size: many

cdr3_aa: CASSLDAGDHEQYF
cdr3_nt: TGTGCCAGCAGCTTGGATGCAGGGGATCACGAGCAGTACTTC
j_call: TRBJ2-7
d_call: NA
v_call: TRBV5-5
clone_size: NA

cdr3_aa: CSAVEGLASYEQYF
cdr3_nt: TGCAGTGCTGTTGAGGGACTGGCCTCCTACGAGCAGTACTTC
j_call: TRBJ2-7
d_call: NA
v_call: TRBV20-1
clone_size: once

cdr3_aa: CASSPGSANVLTF
cdr3_nt: TGTGCCAGCAGTCCAGGTTCTGCCAACGTCCTGACTTTC
j_call: TRBJ2-6
d_call: NA
v_call: TRBV6-5
clone_size: NA

cdr3_aa: CASSYMGSNQPQHF
cdr3_nt: TGTGCCAGCAGCTACATGGGTAGCAATCAGCCCCAGCATTTT
j_call: TRBJ1-5
d_call: NA
v_call: TRBV2
clone_size: NA

cdr3_aa: CASSTRLPGANALTF
cdr3_nt: TGTGCCAGCAGCACTCGCCTCCCTGGGGCCAACGCCCTGACTTTC
j_call: TRBJ2-6
d_call: NA
v_call: TRBV11-1
clone_size: few

cdr3_aa: CASGLHFGSYEQYF
cdr3_nt: TGTGCCAGCGGTTTGCACTTTGGTTCTTATGAGCAGTACTTC
j_call: TRBJ2-7
d_call: NA
v_call: TRBV12-3/TRBV12-4
clone_size: NA

cdr3_aa: CASSQRGQGGYYEQYF
cdr3_nt: TGTGCCAGCAGCCAAAGGGGGCAGGGTGGCTACTACGAGCAGTACTTC
j_call: TRBJ2-7
d_call: TRBD1
v_call: TRBV4-2
clone_size: NA

cdr3_aa: CASRQVAHGLAGGVGEQFF
cdr3_nt: TGCGCCAGCAGACAAGTTGCCCATGGACTAGCGGGGGGTGTCGGTGAGCAGTTCTTC
j_call: TRBJ2-1
d_call: TRBD2
v_call: TRBV4-1
clone_size: NA

cdr3_aa: CASSQGANGNYEQYF
cdr3_nt: TGTGCTAGCAGCCAAGGGGCTAACGGGAACTACGAACAGTACTTC
j_call: TRBJ2-7
d_call: NA
v_call: TRBV4-2
clone_size: NA

cdr3_aa: CSIGRGRGTQYF
cdr3_nt: TGCAGCATTGGCCGGGGGCGGGGTACGCAGTATTTT
j_call: TRBJ2-3
d_call: NA
v_call: TRBV29-1
clone_size: NA

cdr3_aa: CSATKAEDEDTQYF
cdr3_nt: TGCAGTGCCACAAAAGCAGAGGATGAAGATACCCAGTACTTC
j_call: TRBJ2-5
d_call: NA
v_call: TRBV20-1
clone_size: NA

cdr3_aa: CASDAGGQPQHF
cdr3_nt: TGTGCCAGCGACGCAGGGGGGCAGCCCCAGCATTTT
j_call: TRBJ1-5
d_call: TRBD1
v_call: TRBV28
clone_size: NA